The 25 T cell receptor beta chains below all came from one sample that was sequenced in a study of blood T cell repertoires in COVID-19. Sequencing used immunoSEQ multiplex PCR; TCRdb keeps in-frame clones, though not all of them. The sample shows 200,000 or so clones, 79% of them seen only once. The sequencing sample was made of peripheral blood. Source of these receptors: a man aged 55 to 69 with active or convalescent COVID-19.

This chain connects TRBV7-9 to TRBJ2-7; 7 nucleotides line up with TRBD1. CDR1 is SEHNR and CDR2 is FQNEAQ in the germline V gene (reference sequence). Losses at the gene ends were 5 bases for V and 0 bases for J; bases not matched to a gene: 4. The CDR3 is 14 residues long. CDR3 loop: CASSPDRSSYEQYF. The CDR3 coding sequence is TGTGCCAGCAGCCCGGACAGGAGCTCCTACGAGCAGTACTTC.

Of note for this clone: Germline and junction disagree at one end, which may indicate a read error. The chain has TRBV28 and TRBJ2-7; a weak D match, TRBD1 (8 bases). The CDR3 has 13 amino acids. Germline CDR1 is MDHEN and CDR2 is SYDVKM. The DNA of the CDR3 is TGTGCCAGCAGTTTGGTTTTGACAGGGGAGGGGCAATTC. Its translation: CASSLVLTGEGQF.

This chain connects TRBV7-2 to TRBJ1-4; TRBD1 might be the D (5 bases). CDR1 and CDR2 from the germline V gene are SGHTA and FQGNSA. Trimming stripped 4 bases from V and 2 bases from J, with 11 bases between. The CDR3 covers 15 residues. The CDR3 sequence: CASSSAGMTNEKLFF. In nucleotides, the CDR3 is TGTGCCAGCAGCTCCGCAGGGATGACTAATGAAAAACTGTTTTTT.

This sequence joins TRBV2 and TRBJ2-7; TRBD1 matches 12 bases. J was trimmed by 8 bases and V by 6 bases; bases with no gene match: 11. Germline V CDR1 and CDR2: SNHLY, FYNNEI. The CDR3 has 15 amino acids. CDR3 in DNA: TGTGCCAGCAGGGTCGGGACAGGGGGCGCAAATAAGCAGTACTTC. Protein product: CASRVGTGGANKQYF.

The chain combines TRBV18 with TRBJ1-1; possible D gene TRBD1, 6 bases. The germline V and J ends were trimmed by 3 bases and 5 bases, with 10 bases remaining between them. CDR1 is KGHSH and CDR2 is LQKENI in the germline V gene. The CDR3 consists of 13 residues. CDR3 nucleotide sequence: TGTGCCAGCTCACCCCAGCAGGGGACTGAAGCTTTCTTT. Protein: CASSPQQGTEAFF.

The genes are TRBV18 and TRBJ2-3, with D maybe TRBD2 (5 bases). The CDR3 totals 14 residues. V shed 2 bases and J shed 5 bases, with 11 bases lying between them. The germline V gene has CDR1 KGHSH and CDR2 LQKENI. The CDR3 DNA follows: TGTGCCAGCTCACCAGGAGGATTTATAGATACGCAGTATTTT. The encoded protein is CASSPGGFIDTQYF.

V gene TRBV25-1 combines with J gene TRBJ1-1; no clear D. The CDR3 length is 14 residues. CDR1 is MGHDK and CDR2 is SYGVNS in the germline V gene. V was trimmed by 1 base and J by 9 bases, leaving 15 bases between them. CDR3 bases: TGTGCCAGCAGTGAATCCCCCAACCGAGGGAAAGCTTTCTTT. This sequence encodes CASSESPNRGKAFF.

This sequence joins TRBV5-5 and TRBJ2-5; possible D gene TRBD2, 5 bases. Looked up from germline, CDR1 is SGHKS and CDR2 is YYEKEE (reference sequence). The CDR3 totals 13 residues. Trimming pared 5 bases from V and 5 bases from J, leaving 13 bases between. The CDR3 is CASSLRRWETQYF. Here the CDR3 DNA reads TGTGCCAGCAGTCTGAGGAGGTGGGAGACCCAGTACTTC.

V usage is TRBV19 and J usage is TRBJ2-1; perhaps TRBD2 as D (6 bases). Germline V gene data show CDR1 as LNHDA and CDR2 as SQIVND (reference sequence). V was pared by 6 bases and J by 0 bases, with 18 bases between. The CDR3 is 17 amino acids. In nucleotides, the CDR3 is TGTGCCAGTAGGGTCACCGGGGGACGGAGCTCCTACAATGAGCAGTTCTTC. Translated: CASRVTGGRSSYNEQFF.

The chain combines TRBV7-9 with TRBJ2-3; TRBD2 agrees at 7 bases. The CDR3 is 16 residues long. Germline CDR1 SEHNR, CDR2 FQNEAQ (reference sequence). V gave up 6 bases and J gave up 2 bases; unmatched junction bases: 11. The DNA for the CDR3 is TGTGCCAGCAGTCGCGGGGGTAGCGGGTTCACAGATACGCAGTATTTT. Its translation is CASSRGGSGFTDTQYF.

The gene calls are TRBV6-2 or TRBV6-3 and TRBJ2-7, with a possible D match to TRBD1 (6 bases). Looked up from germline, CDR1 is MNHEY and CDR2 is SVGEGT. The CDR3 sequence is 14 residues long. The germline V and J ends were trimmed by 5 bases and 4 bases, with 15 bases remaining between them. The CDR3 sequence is CASSTPRTDYEQYF. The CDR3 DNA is TGTGCCAGCAGTACCCCCCGGACAGATTACGAGCAGTACTTC.

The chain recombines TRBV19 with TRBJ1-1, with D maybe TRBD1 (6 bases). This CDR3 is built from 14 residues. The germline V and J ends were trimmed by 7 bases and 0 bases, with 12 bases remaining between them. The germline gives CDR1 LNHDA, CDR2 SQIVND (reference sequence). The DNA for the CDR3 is TGTGCCAGTACCATTACAGGGCTGAACACTGAAGCTTTCTTT. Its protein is CASTITGLNTEAFF.

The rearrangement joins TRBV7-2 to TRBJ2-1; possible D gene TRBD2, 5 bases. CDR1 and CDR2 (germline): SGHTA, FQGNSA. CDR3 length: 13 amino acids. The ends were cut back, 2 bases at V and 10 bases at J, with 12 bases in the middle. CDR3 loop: CASSLMWGEEQFF. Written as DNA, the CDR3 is TGTGCCAGCAGCTTAATGTGGGGAGAGGAGCAGTTCTTC.

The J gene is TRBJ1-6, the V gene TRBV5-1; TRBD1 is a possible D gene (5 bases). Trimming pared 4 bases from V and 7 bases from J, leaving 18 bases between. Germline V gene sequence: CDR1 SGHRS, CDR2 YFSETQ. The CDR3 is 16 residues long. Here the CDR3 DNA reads TGCGCCAGCAGCCCCCGCCCTTTGACAGAGAATTCACCCCTCCACTTT. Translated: CASSPRPLTENSPLHF.

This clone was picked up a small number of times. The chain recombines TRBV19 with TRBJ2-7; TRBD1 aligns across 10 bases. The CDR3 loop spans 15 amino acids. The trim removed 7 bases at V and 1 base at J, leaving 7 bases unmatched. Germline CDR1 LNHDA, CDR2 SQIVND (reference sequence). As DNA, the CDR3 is TGTGCCAGTACCGCGACGGGACAGGGGTCCTACGAGCAGTACTTC. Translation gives CASTATGQGSYEQYF.

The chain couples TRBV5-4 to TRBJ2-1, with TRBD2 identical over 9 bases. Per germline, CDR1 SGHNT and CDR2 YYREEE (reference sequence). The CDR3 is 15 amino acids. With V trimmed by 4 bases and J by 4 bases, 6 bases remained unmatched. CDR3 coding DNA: TGTGCCAGCAGCCAGCGGGAGGCCTTATACAATGAGCAGTTCTTC. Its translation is CASSQREALYNEQFF.

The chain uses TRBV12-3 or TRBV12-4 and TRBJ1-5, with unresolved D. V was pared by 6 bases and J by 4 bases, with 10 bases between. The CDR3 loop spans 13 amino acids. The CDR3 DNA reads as TGTGCCAGCAGAGATCAGGCGAATCAGCCCCAGCATTTT. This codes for CASRDQANQPQHF.

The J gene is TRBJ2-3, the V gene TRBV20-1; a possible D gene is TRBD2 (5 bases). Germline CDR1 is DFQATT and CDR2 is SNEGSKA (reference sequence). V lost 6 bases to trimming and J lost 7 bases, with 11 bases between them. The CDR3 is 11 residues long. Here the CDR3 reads CSAKDLYTQYF. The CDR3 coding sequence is TGCAGTGCCAAGGACTTGTATACGCAGTATTTT.

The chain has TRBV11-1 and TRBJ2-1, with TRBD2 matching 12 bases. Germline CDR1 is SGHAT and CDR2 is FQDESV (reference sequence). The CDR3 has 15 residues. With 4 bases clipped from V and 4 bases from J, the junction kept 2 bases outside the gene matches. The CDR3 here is CASSSGLAGYNEQFF. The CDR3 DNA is TGTGCCAGCAGCTCGGGACTAGCGGGTTACAATGAGCAGTTCTTC.

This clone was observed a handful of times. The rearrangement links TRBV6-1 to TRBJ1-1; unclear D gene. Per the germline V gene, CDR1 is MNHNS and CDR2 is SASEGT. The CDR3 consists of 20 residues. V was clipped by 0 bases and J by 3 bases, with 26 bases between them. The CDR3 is CASSEARYSNTRGIHTEAFF. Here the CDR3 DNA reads TGTGCCAGCAGTGAAGCGCGATACTCCAACACGCGGGGAATACACACTGAAGCTTTCTTT.

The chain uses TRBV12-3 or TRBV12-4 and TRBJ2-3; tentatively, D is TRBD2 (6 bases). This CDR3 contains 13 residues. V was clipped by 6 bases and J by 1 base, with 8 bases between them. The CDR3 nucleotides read TGTGCCAGCAGGGGGGGACGCACAGATACGCAGTATTTT. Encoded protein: CASRGGRTDTQYF.

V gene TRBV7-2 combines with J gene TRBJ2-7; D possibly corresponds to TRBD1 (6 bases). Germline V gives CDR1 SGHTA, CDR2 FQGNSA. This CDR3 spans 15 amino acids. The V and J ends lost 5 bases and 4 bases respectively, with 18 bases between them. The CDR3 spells CASSITGRVRYEQYF. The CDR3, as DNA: TGTGCCAGCAGCATCACAGGGAGAGTACGATACGAGCAGTACTTC.

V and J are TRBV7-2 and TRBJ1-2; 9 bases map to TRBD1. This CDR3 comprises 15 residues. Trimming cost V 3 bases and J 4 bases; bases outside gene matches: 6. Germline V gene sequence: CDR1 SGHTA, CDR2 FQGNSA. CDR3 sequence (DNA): TGTGCCAGCAGCTTCAGGACAGGGGACGTCTATGGCTACACCTTC. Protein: CASSFRTGDVYGYTF.

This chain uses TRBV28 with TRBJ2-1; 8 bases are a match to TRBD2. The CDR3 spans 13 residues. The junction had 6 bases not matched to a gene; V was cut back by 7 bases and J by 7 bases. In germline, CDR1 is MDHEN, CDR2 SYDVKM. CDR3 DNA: TGTGCCAGCACAGATGGCGGGAGGAATGAGCAGTTCTTC. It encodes CASTDGGRNEQFF. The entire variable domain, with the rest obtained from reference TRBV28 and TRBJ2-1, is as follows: DVKVTQSSRYLVKRTGEKVFLECVQDMDHENMFWYRQDPGLGLRLIYFSYDVKMKEKGDIPEGYSVSREKKERFSLILESASTNQTSMYLCASTDGGRNEQFFGPGTRLTVL.

The CDR3 DNA sequence: TGTGCCAGTAGATCCGGGGGTCTGGATGAAAAACTGTTTTTT. Its translation is CASRSGGLDEKLFF. The chain is built from TRBV19 and TRBJ1-4; D perhaps matches TRBD1 (5 bases). CDR3 length: 14 amino acids. The germline V and J ends were trimmed by 6 bases and 6 bases, with 14 bases remaining between them. Germline V gives CDR1 LNHDA, CDR2 SQIVND (reference sequence).